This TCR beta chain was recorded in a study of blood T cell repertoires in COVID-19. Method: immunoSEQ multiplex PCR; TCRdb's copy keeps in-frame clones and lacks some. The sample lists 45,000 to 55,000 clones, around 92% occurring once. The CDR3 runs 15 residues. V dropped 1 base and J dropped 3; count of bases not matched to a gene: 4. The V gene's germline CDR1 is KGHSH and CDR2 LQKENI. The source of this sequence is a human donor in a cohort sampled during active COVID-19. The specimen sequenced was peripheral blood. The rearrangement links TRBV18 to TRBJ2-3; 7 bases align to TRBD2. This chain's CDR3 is CASSPLLAATDTQYF. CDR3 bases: TGTGCCAGCTCACCACTCCTAGCGGCAACAGATACGCAGTATTTT.